The present TCR beta chain was sequenced within a study of blood T cell repertoires in COVID-19. Study information: The United States, Italy and Spain supplied acute and convalescent COVID-19 samples. From T cells, B-cell-depleted T cells, or PBMCs came the material, which was cDNA or gDNA.

V was pared by 0 bases and J by 15 bases, with 15 bases between. CDR3 length: 13 residues. Germline CDR1 and CDR2: SGHDN and FVKESK. Under the authors' procedure: Amplifying reference gene primers gave estimates of nucleated cell counts. The table came from immunoSEQ multiplex PCR; TCRdb's copy has only in-frame clones and leaves some out. That table furnishes V, J and clone size, whereas the DNA furnished D and trimming. The sample includes tens of thousands of clones, 82% of them seen just once. The chain is built from TRBV14 and TRBJ2-1; possible D gene TRBD2, 6 bases. This sequence originates from a human donor in a cohort sampled during active COVID-19. The sequencing input was peripheral blood. In DNA form, the CDR3 reads TGTGCCAGCAGCCAAGATTTGACGGGGGAGGCGTTCTTC. It is translated as CASSQDLTGEAFF. Full variable domain (rest looked up from reference TRBV14 and TRBJ2-1): EAGVTQFPSHSVIEKGQTVTLRCDPISGHDNLYWYRRVMGKEIKFLLHFVKESKQDESGMPNNRFLAERTGGTYSTLKVQPAELEDSGVYFCASSQDLTGEAFFGPGTRLTVL.